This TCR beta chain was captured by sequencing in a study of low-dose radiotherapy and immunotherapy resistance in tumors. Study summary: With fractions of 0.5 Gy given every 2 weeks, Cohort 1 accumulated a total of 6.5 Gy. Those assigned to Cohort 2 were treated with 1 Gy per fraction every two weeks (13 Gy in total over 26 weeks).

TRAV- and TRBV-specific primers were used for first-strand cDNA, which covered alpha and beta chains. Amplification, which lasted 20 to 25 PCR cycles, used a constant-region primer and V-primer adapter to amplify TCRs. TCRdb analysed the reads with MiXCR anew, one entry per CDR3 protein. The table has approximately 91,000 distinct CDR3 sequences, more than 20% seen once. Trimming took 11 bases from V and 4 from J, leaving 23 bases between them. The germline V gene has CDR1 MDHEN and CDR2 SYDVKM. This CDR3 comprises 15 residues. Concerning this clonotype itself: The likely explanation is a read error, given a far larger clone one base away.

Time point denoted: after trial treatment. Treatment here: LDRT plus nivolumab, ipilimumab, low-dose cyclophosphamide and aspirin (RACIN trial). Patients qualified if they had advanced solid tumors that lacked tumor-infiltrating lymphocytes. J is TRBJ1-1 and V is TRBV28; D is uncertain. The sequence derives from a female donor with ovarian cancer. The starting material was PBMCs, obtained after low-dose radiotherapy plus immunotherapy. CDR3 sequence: CASSSSRGEGTEAFF. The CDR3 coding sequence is TGTGCCTCCAGTTCCTCGCGGGGTGAGGGCACTGAAGCTTTCTTT.